This T cell receptor (beta chain) was sequenced during a study of naive and memory T cell subsets. For blood and skin samples, reverse transcription used TCR alpha and beta constant primers. Ligated cDNA underwent four rounds of PCR with nested alpha and beta constant region primers and SP2. TCRdb re-derived calls from the UMI-ligation and nested PCR reads in MiXCR, one entry per CDR3 protein. The sample lists fewer than 20,000 distinct CDR3 sequences; roughly 9% were seen once. Stated treatment: skin biopsy from PPD injection site in Mantoux-positive individual. Cells were not sorted; total RNA input targeted roughly 1 to 1000 ng. This clonotype was picked up a small number of times. The germline V gene encodes CDR1 SGDLS and CDR2 YYNGEE. This CDR3 is built from 16 residues. The V and J ends lost 4 bases and 4 bases, in that order; junction bases with no gene match: 10.

Sample: skin, taken from a tuberculin skin test site. The chain links TRBV9 to TRBJ1-3, with TRBD1 matching over 8 bases. The sequence was collected from an adult in good health. The CDR3 reads CASSYRQGLRGNTIYF. The CDR3, as DNA: TGTGCCAGCAGCTACAGACAGGGGCTACGAGGAAACACCATATATTTT.